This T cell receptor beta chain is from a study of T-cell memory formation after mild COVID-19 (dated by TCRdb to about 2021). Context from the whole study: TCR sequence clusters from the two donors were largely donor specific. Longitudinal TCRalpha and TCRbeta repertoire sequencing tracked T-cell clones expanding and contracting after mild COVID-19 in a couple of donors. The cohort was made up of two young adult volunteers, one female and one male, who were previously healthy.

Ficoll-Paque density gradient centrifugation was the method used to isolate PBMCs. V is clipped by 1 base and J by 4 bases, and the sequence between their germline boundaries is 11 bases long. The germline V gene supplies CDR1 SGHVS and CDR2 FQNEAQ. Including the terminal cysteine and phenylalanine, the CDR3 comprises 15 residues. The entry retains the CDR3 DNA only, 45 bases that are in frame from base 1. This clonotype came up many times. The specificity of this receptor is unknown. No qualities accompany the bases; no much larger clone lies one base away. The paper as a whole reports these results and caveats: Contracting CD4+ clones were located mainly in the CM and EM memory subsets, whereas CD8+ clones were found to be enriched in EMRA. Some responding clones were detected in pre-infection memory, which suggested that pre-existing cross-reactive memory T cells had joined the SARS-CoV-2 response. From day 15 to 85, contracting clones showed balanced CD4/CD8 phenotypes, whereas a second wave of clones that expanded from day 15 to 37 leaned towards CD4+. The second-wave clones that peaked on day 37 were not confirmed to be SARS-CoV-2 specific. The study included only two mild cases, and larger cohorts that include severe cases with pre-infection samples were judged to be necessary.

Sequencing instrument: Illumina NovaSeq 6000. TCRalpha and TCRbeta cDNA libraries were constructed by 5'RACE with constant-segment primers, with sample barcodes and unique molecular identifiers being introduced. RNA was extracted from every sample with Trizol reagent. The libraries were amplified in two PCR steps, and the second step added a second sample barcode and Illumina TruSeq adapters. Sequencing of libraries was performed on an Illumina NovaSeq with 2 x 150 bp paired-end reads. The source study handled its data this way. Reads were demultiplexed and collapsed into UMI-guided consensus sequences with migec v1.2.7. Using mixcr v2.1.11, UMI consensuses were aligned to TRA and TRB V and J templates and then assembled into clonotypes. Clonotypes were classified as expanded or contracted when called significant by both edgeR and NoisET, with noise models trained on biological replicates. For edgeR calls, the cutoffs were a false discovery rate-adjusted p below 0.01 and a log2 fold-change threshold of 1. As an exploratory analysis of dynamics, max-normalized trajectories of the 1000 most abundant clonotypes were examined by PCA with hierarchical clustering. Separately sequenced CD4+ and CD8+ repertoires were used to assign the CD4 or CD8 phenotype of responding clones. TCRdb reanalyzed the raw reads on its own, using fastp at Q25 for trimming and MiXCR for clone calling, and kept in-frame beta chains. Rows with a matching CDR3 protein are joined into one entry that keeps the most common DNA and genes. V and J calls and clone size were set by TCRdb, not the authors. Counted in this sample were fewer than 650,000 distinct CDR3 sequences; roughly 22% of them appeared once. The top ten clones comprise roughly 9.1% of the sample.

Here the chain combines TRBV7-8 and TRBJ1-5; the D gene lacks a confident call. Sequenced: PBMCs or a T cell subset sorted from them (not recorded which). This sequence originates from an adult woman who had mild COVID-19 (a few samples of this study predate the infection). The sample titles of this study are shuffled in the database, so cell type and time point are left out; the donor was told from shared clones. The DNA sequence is TGTGCCAGCAGCTTAGTGTTAGACATTAATCAGCCCCAGCATTTT. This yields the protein CASSLVLDINQPQHF.